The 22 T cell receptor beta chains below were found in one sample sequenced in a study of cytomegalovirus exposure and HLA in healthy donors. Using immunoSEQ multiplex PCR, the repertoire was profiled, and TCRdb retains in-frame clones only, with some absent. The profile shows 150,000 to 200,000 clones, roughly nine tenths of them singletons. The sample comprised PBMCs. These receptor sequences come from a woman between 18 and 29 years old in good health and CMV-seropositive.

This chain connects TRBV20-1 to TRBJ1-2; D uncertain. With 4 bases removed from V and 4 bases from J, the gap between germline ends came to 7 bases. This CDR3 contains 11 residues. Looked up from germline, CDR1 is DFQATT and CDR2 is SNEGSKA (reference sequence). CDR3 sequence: CSATHSYGYTF. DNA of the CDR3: TGCAGTGCTACCCACAGCTATGGCTACACCTTC.

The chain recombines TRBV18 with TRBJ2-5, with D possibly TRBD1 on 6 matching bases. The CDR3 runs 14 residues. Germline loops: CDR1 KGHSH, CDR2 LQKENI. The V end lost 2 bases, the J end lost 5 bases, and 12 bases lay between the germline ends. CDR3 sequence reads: CASSPGGAPETQYF. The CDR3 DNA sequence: TGTGCCAGCTCACCAGGGGGCGCCCCGGAGACCCAGTACTTC.

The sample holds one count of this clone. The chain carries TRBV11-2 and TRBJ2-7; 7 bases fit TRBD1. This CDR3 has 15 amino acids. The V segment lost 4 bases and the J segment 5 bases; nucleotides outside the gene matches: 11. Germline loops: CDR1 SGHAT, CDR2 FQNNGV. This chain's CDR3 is CASSSTGVVTHEQYF. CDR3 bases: TGTGCCAGCAGCTCAACAGGGGTAGTAACCCACGAGCAGTACTTC.

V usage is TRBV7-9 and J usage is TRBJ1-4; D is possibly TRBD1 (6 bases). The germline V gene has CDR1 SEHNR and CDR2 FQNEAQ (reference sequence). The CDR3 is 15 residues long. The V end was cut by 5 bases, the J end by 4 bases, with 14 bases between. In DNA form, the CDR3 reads TGTGCCAGCAGCAAACCAGGGGCGAGTAATGAAAAACTGTTTTTT. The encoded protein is CASSKPGASNEKLFF. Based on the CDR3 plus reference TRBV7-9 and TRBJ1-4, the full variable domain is DTGVSQNPRHKITKRGQNVTFRCDPISEHNRLYWYRQTLGQGPEFLTYFQNEAQLEKSRLLSDRFSAERPKGSFSTLEIQRTEQGDSAMYLCASSKPGASNEKLFFGSGTQLSVL.

This chain's CDR3 is CASSAGGSRYNEQFF. The CDR3 DNA reads as TGTGCCAGCAGCGCGGGAGGTAGTCGGTACAATGAGCAGTTCTTC. This chain joins TRBV7-3 and TRBJ2-1; TRBD2 matches 8 bases. J gave up 4 bases and V 5 bases, and 7 bases lay outside the gene matches. Germline V gene lookup returns CDR1 SGHTA and CDR2 FQGTGA. This CDR3 is 15 amino acids long.

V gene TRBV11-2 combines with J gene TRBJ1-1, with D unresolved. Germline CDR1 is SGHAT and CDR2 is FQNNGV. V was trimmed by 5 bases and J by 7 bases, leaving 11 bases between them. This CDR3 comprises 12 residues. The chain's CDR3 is CASSPAGFEAFF. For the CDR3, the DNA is TGTGCCAGCAGCCCGGCGGGGTTTGAAGCTTTCTTT.

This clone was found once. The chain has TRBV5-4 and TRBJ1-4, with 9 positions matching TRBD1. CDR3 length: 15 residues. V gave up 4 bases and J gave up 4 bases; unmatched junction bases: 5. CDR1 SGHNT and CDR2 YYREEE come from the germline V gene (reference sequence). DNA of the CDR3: TGTGCCAGCAGCCACCCGGGACAGGGTAATGAAAAACTGTTTTTT. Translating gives CASSHPGQGNEKLFF.

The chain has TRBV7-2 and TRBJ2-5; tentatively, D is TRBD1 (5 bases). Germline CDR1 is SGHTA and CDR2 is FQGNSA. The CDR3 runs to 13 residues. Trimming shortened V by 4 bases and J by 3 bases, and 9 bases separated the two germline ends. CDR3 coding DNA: TGTGCCAGCAGCTGGGGCTACGAAGAGACCCAGTACTTC. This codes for CASSWGYEETQYF.

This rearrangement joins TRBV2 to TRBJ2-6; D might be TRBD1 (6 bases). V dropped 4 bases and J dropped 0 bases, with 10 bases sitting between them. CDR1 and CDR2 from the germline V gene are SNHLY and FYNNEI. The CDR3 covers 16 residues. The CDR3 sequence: CASSVSGDSGANVLTF. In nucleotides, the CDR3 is TGTGCCAGCAGTGTGTCAGGGGACTCTGGGGCCAACGTCCTGACTTTC.

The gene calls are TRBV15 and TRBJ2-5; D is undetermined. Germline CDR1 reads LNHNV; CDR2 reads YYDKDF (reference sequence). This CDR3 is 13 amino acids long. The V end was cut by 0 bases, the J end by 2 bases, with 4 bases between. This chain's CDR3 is CATSRDRQETQYF. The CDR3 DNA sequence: TGTGCCACCAGCAGAGATCGTCAAGAGACCCAGTACTTC.

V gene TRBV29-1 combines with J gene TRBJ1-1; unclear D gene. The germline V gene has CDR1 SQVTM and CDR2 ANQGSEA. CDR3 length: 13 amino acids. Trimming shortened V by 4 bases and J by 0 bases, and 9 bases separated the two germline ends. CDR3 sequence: CSVGSGMNTEAFF. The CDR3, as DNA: TGCAGCGTTGGAAGCGGGATGAACACTGAAGCTTTCTTT.

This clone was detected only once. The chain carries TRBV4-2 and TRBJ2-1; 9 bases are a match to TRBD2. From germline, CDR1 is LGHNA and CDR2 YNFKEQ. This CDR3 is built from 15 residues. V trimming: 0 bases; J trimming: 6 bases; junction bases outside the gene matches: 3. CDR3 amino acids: CASSQDRLAANEQFF. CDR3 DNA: TGTGCCAGCAGCCAAGACAGACTAGCGGCCAATGAGCAGTTCTTC.

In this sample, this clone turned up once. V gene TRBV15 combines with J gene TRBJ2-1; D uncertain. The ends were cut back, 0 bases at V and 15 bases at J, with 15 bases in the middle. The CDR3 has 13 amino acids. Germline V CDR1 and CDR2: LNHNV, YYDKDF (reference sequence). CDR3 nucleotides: TGTGCCACCAGCAGAGATATGGTCCCCTATCGGTTCTTC. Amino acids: CATSRDMVPYRFF.

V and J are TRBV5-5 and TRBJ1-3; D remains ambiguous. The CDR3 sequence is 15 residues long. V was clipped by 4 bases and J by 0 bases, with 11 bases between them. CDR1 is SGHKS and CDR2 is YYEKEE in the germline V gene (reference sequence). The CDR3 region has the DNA TGTGCCAGCAGCCTCCCGGGGAGCTCTGGAAACACCATATATTTT. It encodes CASSLPGSSGNTIYF.

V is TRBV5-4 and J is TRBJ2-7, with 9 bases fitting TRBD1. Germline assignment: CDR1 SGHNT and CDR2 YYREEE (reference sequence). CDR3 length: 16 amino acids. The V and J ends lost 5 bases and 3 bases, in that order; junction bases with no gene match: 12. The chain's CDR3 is CASSVGGTGYGYEQYF. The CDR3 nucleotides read TGTGCCAGCAGTGTGGGAGGGACAGGGTATGGCTACGAGCAGTACTTC.

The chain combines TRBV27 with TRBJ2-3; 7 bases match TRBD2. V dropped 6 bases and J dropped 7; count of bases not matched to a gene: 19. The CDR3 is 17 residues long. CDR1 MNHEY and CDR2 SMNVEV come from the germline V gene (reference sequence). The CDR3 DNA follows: TGTGCCAGCAGCCCCGGGAGGATCTCCACGAATTTCTATACGCAGTATTTT. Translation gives CASSPGRISTNFYTQYF.

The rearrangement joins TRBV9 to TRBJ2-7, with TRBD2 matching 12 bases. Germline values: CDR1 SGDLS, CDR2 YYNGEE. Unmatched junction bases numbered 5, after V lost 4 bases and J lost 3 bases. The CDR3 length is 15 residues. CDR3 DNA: TGTGCCAGCAGCCCCGGGACTAGCGGGTTCTACGAGCAGTACTTC. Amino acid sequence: CASSPGTSGFYEQYF.

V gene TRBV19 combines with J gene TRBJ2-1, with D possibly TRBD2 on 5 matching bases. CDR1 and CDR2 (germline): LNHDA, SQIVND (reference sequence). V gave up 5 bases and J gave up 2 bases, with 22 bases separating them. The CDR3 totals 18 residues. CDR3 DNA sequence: TGTGCCAGTAGTCCCTTCCGAGGTGGCTCGGGGACCTACAATGAGCAGTTCTTC. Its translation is CASSPFRGGSGTYNEQFF.

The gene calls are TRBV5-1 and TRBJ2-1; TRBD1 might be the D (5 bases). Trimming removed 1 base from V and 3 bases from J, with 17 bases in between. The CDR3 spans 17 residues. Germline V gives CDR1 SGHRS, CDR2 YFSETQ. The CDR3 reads CASSLWTHTNFYNEQFF. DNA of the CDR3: TGCGCCAGCAGCTTGTGGACACACACTAATTTCTACAATGAGCAGTTCTTC.

CDR3 sequence (DNA): TGTGCCAGCAGTTTTAGTGGCGGGAGTGGGGAGACCCAGTACTTC. Translating gives CASSFSGGSGETQYF. This sequence joins TRBV28 and TRBJ2-5, with TRBD2 identical over 7 bases. Germline V gene data show CDR1 as MDHEN and CDR2 as SYDVKM. J gave up 5 bases and V 3 bases, and 9 bases lay outside the gene matches. The CDR3 totals 15 residues.

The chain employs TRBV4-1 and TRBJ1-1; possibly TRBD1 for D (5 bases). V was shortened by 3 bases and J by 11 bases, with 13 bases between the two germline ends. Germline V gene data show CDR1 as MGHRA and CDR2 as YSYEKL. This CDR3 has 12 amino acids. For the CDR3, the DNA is TGCGCCAGCAGCCACCAGGGACGGGGGGCTTTCTTT. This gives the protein CASSHQGRGAFF.

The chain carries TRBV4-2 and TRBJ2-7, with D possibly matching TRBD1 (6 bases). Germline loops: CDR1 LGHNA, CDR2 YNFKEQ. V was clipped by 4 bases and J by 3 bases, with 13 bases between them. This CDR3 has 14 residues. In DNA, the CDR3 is TGTGCCAGCAGCCTTCGACAGGCGAACTACGAGCAGTACTTC. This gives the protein CASSLRQANYEQYF.